This T cell receptor (beta chain) was captured in a study of blood T cell repertoires in COVID-19. Germline V gives CDR1 MNHEY, CDR2 SVGEGT. The V gene end was trimmed by 6 bases and the J gene end by 6 bases; junction bases not matched to a gene: 8. The length of the CDR3 is 15 residues. Only in-frame clones appear in the TCRdb table, and some are missing; sequencing was by immunoSEQ multiplex PCR. The sample lists about 270,000 clones, approximately 89% occurring once. V usage is TRBV6-2 or TRBV6-3 and J usage is TRBJ2-2, with 9 bases aligning to TRBD1. This receptor was obtained from a man aged 35 to 55 with active or convalescent COVID-19. The specimen sequenced was peripheral blood. CDR3 protein: CASSLGQGSAGELFF. CDR3 DNA: TGTGCCAGCAGCCTGGGACAGGGTTCTGCCGGGGAGCTGTTTTTT.